A selection of T cell receptor beta chains follows, all from one sample in a study of early T cells in non-severe SARS-CoV-2 infection. A single record per CDR3 protein comes from TCRdb applying MiXCR to the 5' RACE reads. The data hold under 60,000 distinct CDR3 sequences, with around 13% observed a single time. The sample taken for sequencing was whole blood. All receptors derive from an adult who was a healthcare worker with PCR-confirmed SARS-CoV-2 infection or an uninfected control (not recorded which). The CDR3 runs from the conserved cysteine through the conserved F or W. The D gene is left open where the match is weak. A row's size may be missing; if present it is once, few, many or a size class.

TRBJ1-2 many - TRBV20-1 CSARDKYGYTF TGCAGTGCTAGAGATAAGTATGGCTACACCTTC
TRBJ1-5 many - TRBV28 CASRVLGIWGHQPQHF TGTGCCAGCAGAGTTTTAGGAATCTGGGGTCATCAGCCCCAGCATTTT
TRBJ2-3 - TRBD2 TRBV5-6 CASSASGGTDTQYF TGTGCCAGCAGCGCTAGCGGGGGCACAGATACGCAGTATTTT
TRBJ2-7 many - TRBV29-1 CSVSSGTPFYEQYF TGCAGCGTCTCCTCCGGGACTCCATTTTACGAGCAGTACTTC
TRBJ2-3 few - TRBV20-1 CSARVRDGADTQYF TGCAGTGCTAGAGTGCGGGATGGGGCAGATACGCAGTATTTT
TRBJ2-2 many TRBD2 TRBV20-1 CSAKAGGSWSGELFF TGCAGTGCGAAAGCGGGAGGGAGTTGGAGCGGGGAGCTGTTTTTT
TRBJ2-3 - - TRBV5-6 CASVGWIQSDTDTQYF TGTGCCAGCGTAGGGTGGATTCAGTCGGACACAGATACGCAGTATTTT
TRBJ1-2 - - TRBV6-6 CASSRSGAPNGYTF TGTGCCAGCAGCCGCTCAGGGGCACCTAATGGCTACACCTTC
TRBJ2-4 many TRBD1 TRBV12-3/TRBV12-4 CASSSRPRQGDIQYF TGTGCCAGCAGTTCCCGCCCCCGACAGGGAGACATTCAGTACTTC
TRBJ1-1 many - TRBV6-6 CASKTGTQNTEAFF TGTGCCAGCAAGACCGGGACACAGAACACTGAAGCTTTCTTT
TRBJ1-1 few - TRBV28 CASSIPANTEAFF TGTGCCAGCAGCATTCCGGCAAACACTGAAGCTTTCTTT
TRBJ2-7 - - TRBV7-6 CASSFQGYTEQYF TGTGCCAGCAGCTTTCAGGGGTATACCGAGCAGTACTTC
TRBJ1-5 - - TRBV19 CASSMRQLSNQPQHF TGTGCCAGTAGTATGCGGCAGCTTAGCAATCAGCCCCAGCATTTT
TRBJ2-1 - - TRBV7-8 CASSLDWVRAAYNEQFF TGTGCCAGCAGCTTAGACTGGGTTAGGGCGGCATACAATGAGCAGTTCTTC
TRBJ2-5 many TRBD1 TRBV12-3/TRBV12-4 CASSYTPDRGVF TGTGCCAGCAGTTATACCCCGGACAGGGGTGTCTTC
TRBJ1-1 many TRBD1 TRBV18 CASQGGRAPEAFF TGTGCCAGCCAAGGGGGCAGGGCCCCTGAAGCTTTCTTT
TRBJ1-5 - - TRBV5-6 CASSFGTLSNQPQHF TGTGCCAGCAGCTTCGGGACACTGAGCAATCAGCCCCAGCATTTT
TRBJ1-1 few - TRBV5-1 CASSLGGEMNTEAFF TGCGCCAGCAGCTTGGGGGGAGAAATGAACACTGAAGCTTTCTTT